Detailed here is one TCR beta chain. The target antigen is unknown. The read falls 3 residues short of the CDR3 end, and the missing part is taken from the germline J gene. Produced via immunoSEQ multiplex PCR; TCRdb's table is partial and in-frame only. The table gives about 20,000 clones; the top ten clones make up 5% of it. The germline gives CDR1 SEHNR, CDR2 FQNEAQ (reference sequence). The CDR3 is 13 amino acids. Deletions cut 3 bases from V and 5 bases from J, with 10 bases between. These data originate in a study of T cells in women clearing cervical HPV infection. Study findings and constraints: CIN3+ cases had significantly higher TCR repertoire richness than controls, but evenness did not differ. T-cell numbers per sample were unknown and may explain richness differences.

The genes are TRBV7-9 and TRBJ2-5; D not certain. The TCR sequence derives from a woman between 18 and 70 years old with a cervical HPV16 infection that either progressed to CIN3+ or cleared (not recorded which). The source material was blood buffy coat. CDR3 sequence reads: CASSFGRHETQYF. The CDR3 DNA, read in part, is TGTGCCAGCAGCTTTGGCAGGCACGAGACC.